This T cell receptor beta chain was recorded in a study of T-cell memory formation after mild COVID-19. Looking at the study overall: Across donors, TCR clusters were largely donor specific. Overall study findings and caveats: Most CD4+ clones that shrank were in CM and EM, while CD8+ ones turned up in EMRA. Second-wave clones reaching peak frequency on day 37 lacked confirmed SARS-CoV-2 specificity.

TCRdb reanalysed the 5' RACE reads using MiXCR and keeps one entry per CDR3 protein. This sample has 350,000 to 500,000 distinct CDR3 sequences, with 20% to 25% found just once. This clonotype came up a few times. Its specificity is unknown. Germline assignment: CDR1 SQVTM and CDR2 ANQGSEA. The CDR3 has 16 amino acids. V was cut by 0 bases and J by 4 bases, with 13 bases left in between. This sequence joins TRBV29-1 and TRBJ2-6, with D tentatively TRBD2 (7 bases). Sequenced: PBMCs or a T cell subset sorted from them (not recorded which). The source is an adult woman who had mild COVID-19 (a few samples of this study predate the infection). Cell type and time point are not known. CDR3 nucleotides: TGCAGCGTTGAAGATCTGCGGGGGCTCGGGGCCAACGTCCTGACTTTC. This encodes CSVEDLRGLGANVLTF.